One TCR beta chain is described in this entry. The table came from immunoSEQ multiplex PCR; TCRdb's copy has only in-frame clones and leaves some out. The data hold approximately 94,000 clones, with about 95% observed a single time. The data belong to a study of technical replicates of blood from several donors. The germline V gene has CDR1 LNHDA and CDR2 SQIVND (reference sequence). This CDR3 comprises 16 residues. Trimming removed 1 base at V and 5 bases at J, with 14 bases between. The sequenced material came from T cells isolated from PBMCs. The origin of this receptor is a human donor in good health. The rearrangement links TRBV19 to TRBJ1-4; tentative D call: TRBD1 (5 bases). Here the CDR3 DNA reads TGTGCCAGTAGTATAGTTGACGGGACTCCAAATGAAAAACTGTTTTTT. It codes for CASSIVDGTPNEKLFF.